These 18 T cell receptor beta chains share one sample of origin, sequenced in a study of blood T cells in healthy people across ages. For the second PCR, which ran for 7 to 11 cycles, a sample-barcoded 5' primer and a J-beta primer mix were used. TCRdb re-derived calls from the 5' RACE reads in MiXCR, one entry per CDR3 protein. The data show approximately 580,000 distinct CDR3 sequences, around 24% seen once. The sample also formed part of further work on T cells of mothers and their children.

The sequenced sample consisted of blood. The receptors shown here come from a boy aged 5-17 years in good health.

This chain connects TRBV7-2 to TRBJ2-2, with D perhaps TRBD2 (6 bases). In germline, CDR1 is SGHTA, CDR2 FQGNSA. V dropped 5 bases and J dropped 7 bases, with 8 bases sitting between them. This CDR3 is 12 amino acids long. The CDR3 DNA reads TGTGCCAGCAGCCCGGGAGTCGGGGAGCTGTTTTTT. It specifies CASSPGVGELFF.

This clonotype appeared many times. The chain has TRBV29-1 and TRBJ1-4; no reliable D call. Trimming took 3 bases from V and 5 from J, leaving 4 bases between them. Germline assignment: CDR1 SQVTM and CDR2 ANQGSEA. The CDR3 is 11 residues long. The CDR3 DNA sequence: TGCAGCGTTGATCGAAATGAAAAACTGTTTTTT. Encoded protein: CSVDRNEKLFF.

Ten or more counts support this clonotype. The chain couples TRBV14 to TRBJ2-3; D unclear. Looked up from germline, CDR1 is SGHDN and CDR2 is FVKESK. Trimming removed 1 base at V and 5 bases at J, with 7 bases between. The CDR3 consists of 13 residues. The CDR3 here is CASSQVRGDTQYF. In DNA form, the CDR3 reads TGTGCCAGCAGCCAAGTCCGAGGAGATACGCAGTATTTT. Filled out from reference TRBV14 and TRBJ2-3, the complete variable domain reads EAGVTQFPSHSVIEKGQTVTLRCDPISGHDNLYWYRRVMGKEIKFLLHFVKESKQDESGMPNNRFLAERTGGTYSTLKVQPAELEDSGVYFCASSQVRGDTQYFGPGTRLTVL.

This clonotype came up a few times. The chain has TRBV12-3 or TRBV12-4 and TRBJ2-2; weak D call: TRBD2 (5 bases). V shed 6 bases and J shed 1 base, with 12 bases lying between them. This CDR3 region has 15 residues. CDR3 region: CASRTYRGNTGELFF. The DNA of the CDR3 is TGTGCCAGCAGGACTTACCGGGGGAACACCGGGGAGCTGTTTTTT.

The rearrangement uses TRBV5-1 and TRBJ2-2; 8 positions match TRBD2. There are 15 residues in the CDR3. V lost 9 bases and J lost 0; bases outside the gene matches: 7. Germline CDR1 and CDR2: SGHRS and YFSETQ. CDR3 amino acids: CATRGGGSNTGELFF. In DNA, the CDR3 is TGCGCCACCCGTGGCGGGGGGTCGAACACCGGGGAGCTGTTTTTT.

The chain couples TRBV20-1 to TRBJ2-5; 11 bases line up with TRBD2. With the DNA end fitting TRBJ2-1 better, the J assignment may be wrong. This CDR3 is built from 14 residues. CDR1 DFQATT and CDR2 SNEGSKA come from the germline V gene (reference sequence). The CDR3 DNA follows: TGCAGTGCTTCCGCTAGCGGGAGGCAGTATGAGCAGTTCTTC. Translating gives CSASASGRQYEQFF.

This rearrangement joins TRBV7-6 to TRBJ2-7; 9 bases map to TRBD1. The CDR3 is 16 amino acids. Germline V gene lookup returns CDR1 SGHVS and CDR2 FNYEAQ. The V segment lost 5 bases and the J segment 2 bases; nucleotides outside the gene matches: 10. Written as DNA, the CDR3 is TGTGCCAGCAGCCCGAGATGGGACAGGGCCACCTACGAGCAGTACTTC. Its protein is CASSPRWDRATYEQYF.

The rearrangement links TRBV28 to TRBJ1-5, with 7 bases that match TRBD1. Germline V gene sequence: CDR1 MDHEN, CDR2 SYDVKM. The CDR3 loop spans 14 amino acids. With V trimmed by 6 bases and J by 6 bases, 8 bases remained unmatched. The CDR3 protein is CASRPTGFRQPQHF. CDR3 coding DNA: TGTGCCAGCAGGCCGACAGGGTTCCGTCAGCCCCAGCATTTT.

This chain links TRBV12-3 or TRBV12-4 with TRBJ1-3, with unresolved D. With 3 bases removed from V and 0 bases from J, the gap between germline ends came to 9 bases. This CDR3 has 15 amino acids. CDR3 sequence (DNA): TGTGCCAGCAGTTTCGACACCTTCTCTGGAAACACCATATATTTT. This translates into CASSFDTFSGNTIYF.

The chain employs TRBV25-1 and TRBJ1-1; D is undetermined. V was trimmed by 5 bases and J by 1 base, leaving 11 bases between them. The CDR3 loop spans 14 amino acids. The germline V gene has CDR1 MGHDK and CDR2 SYGVNS. CDR3 DNA: TGTGCCAGCAGTTCTGGGTGGCGGAACACTGAAGCTTTCTTT. Translating gives CASSSGWRNTEAFF.

Concerning this clonotype itself: The junction departs from the called germline gene at one end, perhaps through a read error. This chain uses TRBV12-3 or TRBV12-4 with TRBJ2-3, with D perhaps TRBD2 (6 bases). The CDR3 has 17 amino acids. The CDR3 region is CASSLAFGGTPTDTQYF. DNA for the CDR3: TGTGCCAGCAGTTTAGCTTTCGGAGGGACCCCCACAGATACGCAGTACTTT.

The chain joins TRBV20-1 to TRBJ1-2; 12 bases line up with TRBD1. The CDR3 has 13 residues. J lost 7 bases, V lost 6 bases, and 6 bases had no gene match. The germline V gene encodes CDR1 DFQATT and CDR2 SNEGSKA (reference sequence). DNA for the CDR3: TGCAGTGCCGGGACAGGGGGCGCGTCTGGCTACACCTTC. Residues: CSAGTGGASGYTF.

The rearrangement uses TRBV3-1 and TRBJ2-1; 14 nucleotides agree with TRBD2. The CDR3 runs to 18 residues. Germline trimming cut 6 bases from V and 0 bases from J; bases unmatched to any gene: 7. Germline assignment: CDR1 LGHDT and CDR2 YNNKEL (reference sequence). CDR3 residues: CASSMGLAGASSYNEQFF. In nucleotides, the CDR3 is TGTGCCAGCAGTATGGGACTAGCGGGGGCGAGCTCCTACAATGAGCAGTTCTTC.

In this sample, this clonotype turned up a few times. The rearrangement uses TRBV20-1 and TRBJ2-5; 11 bases align to TRBD2. The closer fit of TRBJ2-1 to the DNA end suggests the J call may be wrong. The CDR3 totals 14 residues. CDR1 DFQATT and CDR2 SNEGSKA come from the germline V gene (reference sequence). CDR3 in amino acids: CSARTSGTSDEQFF. CDR3 in DNA: TGCAGTGCTAGGACTAGCGGGACTAGCGATGAGCAGTTCTTC.

The chain combines TRBV12-3 or TRBV12-4 with TRBJ2-7; a possible D gene is TRBD2 (5 bases). Between the trimmed V and J ends, which lost 3 bases and 3 bases, there was a span of 12 bases. This CDR3 contains 14 residues. CDR3 coding DNA: TGTGCCAGCAGTTTCGCGGAGGAGTTCTACGAGCAGTACTTC. Protein sequence: CASSFAEEFYEQYF.

J is TRBJ1-2 and V is TRBV6-2 or TRBV6-3, with D tentatively TRBD1 (5 bases). This CDR3 contains 17 residues. Per the germline V gene, CDR1 is MNHEY and CDR2 is SVGEGT. V was pared by 7 bases and J by 0 bases, with 21 bases between. CDR3 sequence: CASKVRATVYSNYGYTF. CDR3 coding DNA: TGTGCCAGCAAAGTTCGGGCGACAGTCTATTCTAACTATGGCTACACCTTC.

J is TRBJ2-7 and V is TRBV4-1; 9 nucleotides align to TRBD2. Trimming removed 0 bases from V and 2 bases from J; junction bases left unmatched: 5. Germline CDR1 reads MGHRA; CDR2 reads YSYEKL. CDR3 size: 16 residues. DNA of the CDR3: TGCGCCAGCAGCCAAGATCCGGGCGGGAGGGCCTACGAGCAGTACTTC. The encoded protein is CASSQDPGGRAYEQYF.

This chain connects TRBV12-3 or TRBV12-4 to TRBJ2-7, with D possibly being TRBD2 (7 bases). The ends were cut back, 3 bases at V and 6 bases at J, with 12 bases in the middle. CDR3 length: 13 amino acids. CDR3 DNA sequence: TGTGCCAGCAGTTTGGGGGGGCTCTCCGAGCAGTACTTC. Translating it yields CASSLGGLSEQYF.